The following is a T cell receptor (beta chain) sequence with its context. Its antigen remains unidentified. Germline V gene data show CDR1 as MDHEN and CDR2 as SYDVKM. This CDR3 region has 13 residues. V was pared by 8 bases and J by 9 bases, with 7 bases of the junction left unmatched. This sample was taken from a study of T cell responses to AZD1222 COVID-19 vaccine. Study-wide points: The donor cohort was predominantly white British with a female majority, and clonal diversity may have been underestimated.

Repertoires were generated with immunoSEQ multiplex PCR, while TCRdb's copy carries only in-frame clones and drops some. The data show 150,000 or so clones, around 87% seen once. The source of this sequence is an adult who received the AZD1222 COVID-19 vaccine. The specimen was peripheral blood, collected 28 days after the second AZD1222 dose. V gene TRBV28 combines with J gene TRBJ2-1; 10 nucleotides line up with TRBD2. This CDR3 reads CASWRASGSEQFF. For the CDR3, the DNA is TGTGCCAGCTGGAGGGCTAGCGGGAGTGAGCAGTTCTTC.